The following is a T cell receptor (beta chain) sequence with its context. The entry originates in a study of shared clonotypes between healthy human individuals. In germline, CDR1 is MNHEY, CDR2 SMNVEV (reference sequence). Trimming took off 3 bases at V and 8 bases at J, with 12 bases between the two ends. The CDR3 has 13 amino acids. Measured with immunoSEQ multiplex PCR; TCRdb has only the in-frame clones, and not every one. The top ten clones hold around 0.066% of a sample with roughly 520,000 clones, roughly 95% of them seen once. The receptor was derived from a woman between 25 and 40 years old in good health. Sequencing was done on a sample of naive CD4+ T cells sorted from blood. Described subset: CD45RA+ positively selected. The rearrangement links TRBV27 to TRBJ2-3; D is ambiguous. The CDR3 region has the DNA TGTGCCAGCAGTTTTGGGGTCGAAGGTACGCAGTATTTT. Protein product: CASSFGVEGTQYF.